The table lists the clone carrying this T cell receptor beta chain with a few counts. Its antigen is unknown. Looked up from germline, CDR1 is GTSNPN and CDR2 is SVGIG (reference sequence). The V and J ends lost 5 bases and 3 bases, in that order; junction bases with no gene match: 4. The CDR3 has 13 amino acids. This sample was included in a study of beta chain features in type 1 diabetes. Turning to the study itself: Sorted cells, approximately 100,000,000 in number, were examined across all samples. Study outcomes and limitations: PCR could preferentially amplify shorter templates, alike in patients and controls.

Every isolated RNA sample was fully reverse transcribed, so sequencing captured expressed TCRB transcripts. Clones were sequenced by immunoSEQ multiplex PCR, and TCRdb holds only the in-frame ones, with some missing. The sample holds 300,000 to 450,000 clones, around a fifth seen once. Naive, central memory, regulatory and stem cell-like memory cells within the CD4+ compartment were sorted using CD45RO/CCR7/CD25/CD127/CD95/CD27. Purity exceeded 95% in all sorted populations. This TCR came from a woman younger than 35 in good health. The sequenced sample consisted of naive CD4+ T cells from blood. This chain uses TRBV30 with TRBJ1-5; 7 nucleotides align to TRBD1. CDR3 residues: CAWGTDSNQPQHF. CDR3 DNA sequence: TGTGCCTGGGGGACAGACTCCAATCAGCCCCAGCATTTT.